The 8 T cell receptor beta chains below were found in one sample sequenced in a study of cytomegalovirus exposure and HLA in healthy donors. PCR amplification relied on 60 Vbeta primers (plus 13 Jbeta primers). Method: immunoSEQ multiplex PCR; TCRdb's copy keeps in-frame clones and lacks some. This sample has about 120,000 clones; roughly 79% occur once, and the top ten carry around 2.2%. The sequenced material came from PBMCs. The receptor set was obtained from a woman aged 40 to 50 in good health and CMV-seronegative.

The genes are TRBV19 and TRBJ2-1, with TRBD2 identical over 12 bases. Trimming took 7 bases from V and 0 from J; bases not matched to a gene: 4. The germline V gene has CDR1 LNHDA and CDR2 SQIVND (reference sequence). The CDR3 runs to 16 residues. The CDR3 loop is CASTTTSGSSYNEQFF. CDR3 DNA sequence: TGTGCCAGTACTACGACTAGCGGGAGCTCCTACAATGAGCAGTTCTTC.

For the CDR3, the DNA is TGTGCCAGCAGTGAAGCCGGACTAGCGGCTTACAATGAGCAGTTCTTC. This codes for CASSEAGLAAYNEQFF. V usage is TRBV2 and J usage is TRBJ2-1, with 10 bases that match TRBD2. The J segment lost 4 bases and the V segment lost 0 bases, leaving 3 bases of the junction unmatched. The CDR3 consists of 16 residues. Germline V gives CDR1 SNHLY, CDR2 FYNNEI.

This clone showed up just a few times. The chain is built from TRBV19 and TRBJ1-1; D gene unclear. V was cut by 1 base and J by 5 bases, with 14 bases left in between. CDR1 and CDR2 (germline): LNHDA, SQIVND (reference sequence). This CDR3 is built from 15 residues. The CDR3 loop reads CASSIVSGQATEAFF. CDR3 DNA sequence: TGTGCCAGTAGTATAGTCTCTGGCCAGGCGACTGAAGCTTTCTTT.

This clone was counted a few times. The V and J genes are TRBV10-1 and TRBJ2-7; 7 bases line up with TRBD1. Germline V CDR1 and CDR2: WNHNN, SYGVQD (reference sequence). This CDR3 contains 15 residues. V shed 6 bases and J 2 bases; nucleotides not matched to a gene: 10. In DNA, the CDR3 is TGCGCCAGCAGCCAACAGGGGTCCGGGGCCTACGAGCAGTACTTC. It translates to CASSQQGSGAYEQYF.

The table lists this clone with a few counts. This rearrangement joins TRBV11-2 to TRBJ2-2; 9 nucleotides match TRBD1. The CDR3 consists of 14 residues. Germline V CDR1 and CDR2: SGHAT, FQNNGV. J lost 2 bases, V lost 8 bases, and 3 bases had no gene match. CDR3 DNA sequence: TGTGCCAGCGGACAGGGGTTCAACACCGGGGAGCTGTTTTTT. Encoded protein: CASGQGFNTGELFF.

In this sample, this clone turned up once. This chain joins TRBV10-3 and TRBJ2-7; 7 nucleotides agree with TRBD2. The germline gives CDR1 ENHRY, CDR2 SYGVKD. Unmatched junction bases numbered 21, after V lost 0 bases and J lost 1 base. CDR3 size: 21 residues. CDR3 in DNA: TGTGCCATCAGTGAGTCGTCCCAGGATCCTTTCGGGGGGAGTTTTTCCTACGAGCAGTACTTC. Amino acids: CAISESSQDPFGGSFSYEQYF.

The CDR3 spells CASTKGGATDYGYTF. The CDR3 bases are TGTGCCAGCACCAAAGGGGGGGCGACGGACTATGGCTACACCTTC. The chain joins TRBV6-6 to TRBJ1-2, with D possibly being TRBD1 (6 bases). CDR3 length: 15 residues. The V and J ends lost 7 bases and 3 bases respectively, with 18 bases between them. Per the germline V gene, CDR1 is MNHNY and CDR2 is SVGAGI (reference sequence).

The chain combines TRBV5-1 with TRBJ2-3; 7 bases fit TRBD2. With 0 bases clipped from V and 3 bases from J, the junction kept 1 base outside the gene matches. The CDR3 totals 14 residues. Germline V gives CDR1 SGHRS, CDR2 YFSETQ. The CDR3 protein is CASSLERGTDTQYF. The CDR3 DNA reads TGCGCCAGCAGCTTGGAGCGGGGAACAGATACGCAGTATTTT.